The rows below give T cell receptor beta chains drawn from one sample of a study of identical twins. Each CDR3 protein gets one entry after TCRdb re-called the 5' RACE reads with MiXCR. The sample shows 450,000 or so distinct CDR3 sequences, around an eighth of them seen only once. Separately, the same data were catalogued under a study of yellow fever vaccine responses in identical twins.

The sequenced material came from CD4+ T cells sorted from blood. The receptors were sampled from a woman aged 18 to 35 in good health. Each CDR3 is given with its conserved first and last residue. D genes are given only for firm matches. Size is stated for part of the rows, as once, few or many counts, or as a class when the clone is expanded.

TRBJ1-6,-,TRBV6-5,-,TGTGCCAGCAGTTCCTCGGGACCCTTCAGGCCCCTCCACTTT,CASSSSGPFRPLHF
TRBJ2-1,-,TRBV3-1,few,TGTGCCAGCAGCCGGGCTCGCGACAATGAGCAGTTCTTC,CASSRARDNEQFF
TRBJ1-4,TRBD1,TRBV7-2,few,TGTGCCAGCAGCTTCGACAGGGGAGGAGAAAAACTGTTTTTT,CASSFDRGGEKLFF
TRBJ2-2,-,TRBV7-8,-,TGTGCCAGCAGCCCCCCCGGCACTACGAACACCGGGGAGCTGTTTTTT,CASSPPGTTNTGELFF
TRBJ2-7,-,TRBV5-1,-,TGCGCCAGCAGCTTGGGGTCAGGAGTCGTGACTCAGCAGTACTTC,CASSLGSGVVTQQYF
TRBJ2-1,-,TRBV29-1,many,TGCAGCGTTGTCACGGGAATCTACAATGAGCAGTTCTTC,CSVVTGIYNEQFF
TRBJ2-1,-,TRBV1,-,TGCACCAGCAGTGCCGGGACTAGCGGTTACAATGAGCAGTTCTTC,CTSSAGTSGYNEQFF
TRBJ1-1,TRBD1,TRBV2,few,TGTGCCATCAGCGTGGGACAGGCTAACACTGAAGCTTTCTTT,CAISVGQANTEAFF
TRBJ2-6,TRBD1,TRBV7-9,-,TGTGCCAGCAGCGGCAAGCAAGGCAGGGGGCTAAGTGGGGCCAACGTCCTGACTTTC,CASSGKQGRGLSGANVLTF
TRBJ1-2,-,TRBV15,few,TGTGCCACCAGCAGAGGTGGTCTCACAGGAGATGGCTACACCTTC,CATSRGGLTGDGYTF
TRBJ2-7,-,TRBV18,few,TGTGCCAGCTCACCGAATGGGGTGAACGAGCAGTACTTC,CASSPNGVNEQYF
TRBJ2-1,-,TRBV9,many,TGTGCCAGCAGCGTAGCATACAACTACAATGAGCAGTTCTTC,CASSVAYNYNEQFF
TRBJ2-1,-,TRBV10-1,-,TGCGCCAGCAGTGAGTCTTTGAGTAGGCAGTTCTTC,CASSESLSRQFF
TRBJ2-7,-,TRBV6-5,-,TGTGCCAGCAGTCGGGCTGGCGGCGAGCAGTACTTC,CASSRAGGEQYF
TRBJ2-1,TRBD2,TRBV7-9,few,TGTGCCAGCAGCTTAATACCTTCGGGACTAGCGGGGTATGAGCAGTTCTTC,CASSLIPSGLAGYEQFF
TRBJ2-1,-,TRBV6-1,few,TGTGCCAGCAGGGGAGTACAGGGCCTAAGTAGTGAGCAGTTCTTC,CASRGVQGLSSEQFF
TRBJ2-7,-,TRBV27,few,TGTGCCAGCAGTTTAGGGGTGGCGGCAGCAACCTACGAGCAGTACTTC,CASSLGVAAATYEQYF
TRBJ2-1,TRBD2,TRBV30,-,TGTGCCTGGAAAGTCCGGGGGGGTTACAATGAGCAGTTCTTC,CAWKVRGGYNEQFF
TRBJ2-3,-,TRBV7-9,-,TGTGCCAGCAGCTTAGTACGTGACGATACGCAGTATTTT,CASSLVRDDTQYF
TRBJ2-3,-,TRBV5-6,-,TGTGCCAGCAGCTTGGTTCTCGGAGGGGGTGGCACAGATACGCAGTATTTT,CASSLVLGGGGTDTQYF
TRBJ1-2,-,TRBV3-1,-,TGTGCCAGCAGCCCGACAGTTGACGGGGGCTACACCTTC,CASSPTVDGGYTF
TRBJ1-5,-,TRBV29-1,few,TGCAGCCCTTGGGACCGACATAGCAATCAGCCCCAGCATTTT,CSPWDRHSNQPQHF
TRBJ2-3,TRBD2,TRBV5-6,few,TGTGCCAGCAGCCGATGGGAGGGGACAGATACGCAGTATTTT,CASSRWEGTDTQYF
TRBJ2-1,-,TRBV24-1,few,TGTGCCGCACAATCCGGGACGTACAATGAGCAGTTCTTC,CAAQSGTYNEQFF